This T cell receptor beta chain was sequenced during a study of CD8 T cells in ankylosing spondylitis. A quantitative 5'-RACE method, one with molecular barcodes, was used to make TCR beta libraries. Using its own MiXCR run on the 5' RACE reads, TCRdb lists one record per CDR3 protein. Of 330,000 or so distinct CDR3 sequences detected, 6.5% to 10% appear once; the ten largest clones hold roughly 15%. As concerns this clonotype: What it binds is not known.

Overall study results and limits: Reactive arthritis synovial fluid and blood were previously reported to contain some motif variants. CD8+ disease-linked clones were present at relatively low frequencies in blood. In ankylosing spondylitis blood, a motif of seven or eight highly homologous TCR beta variants appeared characteristic.

The sequenced material came from blood, either unsorted or a sorted T cell fraction (not recorded which). The TCR originated in a male donor with ankylosing spondylitis.

The CDR3 DNA sequence: TGTGCCAGCAGCCCTAGGCTAGCGGCCTTTACAGAGACCCAGTACTTC. This sequence encodes CASSPRLAAFTETQYF. The V gene is TRBV14, the J gene TRBJ2-5; 7 nucleotides match TRBD2. The CDR3 length is 16 residues. Germline V gene data show CDR1 as SGHDN and CDR2 as FVKESK. Trimming cost V 4 bases and J 4 bases; bases outside gene matches: 12.